Listed here are 27 T cell receptor beta chains from one sample, sequenced in a study of shared clonotypes between healthy human individuals. Clones were read by immunoSEQ multiplex PCR, and TCRdb kept only the in-frame ones, dropping some. The profile shows about 670,000 clones, around 72% of them singletons. Sample: memory CD4+ T cells sorted from blood. Subset here: CD45RA-negative fraction. The receptors stem from a woman between 25 and 40 years old in good health.

The chain employs TRBV18 and TRBJ2-5; TRBD1 is a possible D gene (6 bases). This CDR3 has 15 amino acids. V was pared by 3 bases and J by 5 bases, with 16 bases between. Germline CDR1 and CDR2: KGHSH and LQKENI. CDR3 sequence reads: CASSPYTTQGETQYF. In DNA form, the CDR3 reads TGTGCCAGCTCACCCTACACGACTCAGGGGGAGACCCAGTACTTC.

The chain has TRBV6-5 and TRBJ2-7, with D uncertain. This CDR3 is built from 13 residues. Deletions cut 6 bases from V and 4 bases from J, with 13 bases between. Germline V gene sequence: CDR1 MNHEY, CDR2 SVGAGI. As DNA, the CDR3 is TGTGCCAGCAGCCCACGGAGTCGATACGAGCAGTACTTC. It is translated as CASSPRSRYEQYF.

The J gene is TRBJ2-7, the V gene TRBV20-1; D perhaps matches TRBD1 (5 bases). The germline gives CDR1 DFQATT, CDR2 SNEGSKA (reference sequence). Trimming shortened V by 8 bases and J by 4 bases, and 12 bases separated the two germline ends. The CDR3 spans 11 residues. The CDR3 sequence is CSTGKVYEQYF. The CDR3 region has the DNA TGCAGTACAGGAAAAGTTTACGAGCAGTACTTC.

This clone was recorded only once. The chain has TRBV28 and TRBJ2-1; a possible D gene is TRBD2 (5 bases). The CDR3 has 14 residues. Germline V gene lookup returns CDR1 MDHEN and CDR2 SYDVKM. The V and J ends lost 5 bases and 4 bases respectively, with 12 bases between them. CDR3 DNA sequence: TGTGCCAGCAGTACTGGACTCCCATACAATGAGCAGTTCTTC. Its protein is CASSTGLPYNEQFF.

V and J are TRBV18 and TRBJ2-7, with TRBD1 identical over 7 bases. This CDR3 is 14 amino acids long. CDR1 KGHSH and CDR2 LQKENI come from the germline V gene. The V segment lost 5 bases and the J segment 3 bases; nucleotides outside the gene matches: 7. In nucleotides, the CDR3 is TGTGCCAGCTCAGCAACAGGGGACCACTACGAGCAGTACTTC. Translating it yields CASSATGDHYEQYF. Based on the CDR3 plus reference TRBV18 and TRBJ2-7, the full variable domain is NAGVMQNPRHLVRRRGQEARLRCSPMKGHSHVYWYRQLPEEGLKFMVYLQKENIIDESGMPKERFSAEFPKEGPSILRIQQVVRGDSAAYFCASSATGDHYEQYFGPGTRLTVT.

The CDR3 sequence is CASHDRNQETQYF. In DNA, the CDR3 is TGTGCCAGCCATGACAGAAACCAAGAGACCCAGTACTTC. The chain uses TRBV28 and TRBJ2-5; weak D call: TRBD1 (5 bases). Between the trimmed V and J ends, which lost 8 bases and 0 bases, there was a span of 10 bases. The CDR3 length is 13 residues. Germline CDR1 MDHEN, CDR2 SYDVKM.

The chain is built from TRBV4-1 and TRBJ2-3; D tentatively reads TRBD1 or TRBD2 (5 bases each). Germline V gene sequence: CDR1 MGHRA, CDR2 YSYEKL. The ends were cut back, 1 base at V and 6 bases at J, with 23 bases in the middle. The CDR3 covers 18 residues. For the CDR3, the DNA is TGCGCCAGCAGCCAAGGTCCTCCCCGGGACCTCATCCCCGATACGCAGTATTTT. Its translation: CASSQGPPRDLIPDTQYF.

The rearrangement links TRBV30 to TRBJ2-7; D is unresolved. Germline CDR1 and CDR2: GTSNPN and SVGIG (reference sequence). The CDR3 spans 15 residues. V lost 0 bases and J 0 bases, leaving 12 bases between the germline ends. The DNA of the CDR3 is TGTGCCTGGAGTGTAGCCTTAGCTTCCTCCTACGAGCAGTACTTC. Translating it yields CAWSVALASSYEQYF.

The chain employs TRBV2 and TRBJ1-2; a possible D gene is TRBD1 (6 bases). There are 14 residues in the CDR3. In germline, CDR1 is SNHLY, CDR2 FYNNEI. Trimming cost V 0 bases and J 7 bases, with 12 bases left between them. The CDR3 loop reads CASSEAQTGFGYTF. The CDR3, as DNA: TGTGCCAGCAGTGAAGCGCAAACAGGGTTTGGCTACACCTTC.

To note about this clone: Other DNA sequences of this sample code for an identical CDR3. This chain links TRBV28 with TRBJ1-1; possible D gene TRBD1, 5 bases. Germline loops: CDR1 MDHEN, CDR2 SYDVKM. Trimming removed 3 bases at V and 2 bases at J, with 7 bases between. CDR3 size: 13 residues. The CDR3 sequence is CASSFGGNTEAFF. CDR3 coding DNA: TGTGCCAGCAGTTTCGGGGGAAACACTGAAGCTTTCTTT.

The chain employs TRBV7-3 and TRBJ1-1; D is ambiguous. CDR3 length equals 13 residues. In germline, CDR1 is SGHTA, CDR2 FQGTGA. Trimming pared 6 bases from V and 6 bases from J, leaving 14 bases between. The CDR3 spells CASRFQGAPEAFF. CDR3 DNA: TGTGCCAGCAGGTTCCAAGGAGCCCCTGAAGCTTTCTTT.

The V call is TRBV6-1, the J call TRBJ2-7; weak D call: TRBD1 (6 bases). Between the trimmed V and J ends, which lost 4 bases and 2 bases, there was a span of 18 bases. The CDR3 covers 16 residues. Germline assignment: CDR1 MNHNS and CDR2 SASEGT. This CDR3 is CASSVTPGTLAYEQYF. CDR3 coding DNA: TGTGCCAGCAGTGTGACTCCCGGGACACTCGCCTACGAGCAGTACTTC.

This clone was counted a few times. Distinct nucleotide sequences in the sample also encode this CDR3. V usage is TRBV2 and J usage is TRBJ1-5; D is ambiguous. The CDR3 spans 13 residues. CDR1 is SNHLY, CDR2 FYNNEI, per germline. Trimming cost V 1 base and J 4 bases, with 5 bases left between them. CDR3 sequence (DNA): TGTGCCAGCAGTGAAGGCAGGAATCAGCCCCAGCATTTT. This gives the protein CASSEGRNQPQHF.

This clone was recorded a few times. This chain uses TRBV30 with TRBJ1-3, with D possibly being TRBD1 (5 bases). The CDR3 runs to 13 residues. V gave up 4 bases and J gave up 3 bases, with 10 bases separating them. Germline assignment: CDR1 GTSNPN and CDR2 SVGIG (reference sequence). The CDR3, as DNA: TGTGCCTGGATAGGGACGGATGGAAACACCATATATTTT. The encoded protein is CAWIGTDGNTIYF.

This chain joins TRBV9 and TRBJ2-5, with D unresolved. Trimming took off 0 bases at V and 4 bases at J, with 7 bases between the two ends. The CDR3 is 13 residues long. Germline CDR1 SGDLS, CDR2 YYNGEE. CDR3 DNA sequence: TGTGCCAGCAGCGTAGCTCTTTCAGAGACCCAGTACTTC. Translation: CASSVALSETQYF.

The chain employs TRBV11-1 and TRBJ1-5; D gene ambiguous. V lost 3 bases, J lost 8 bases, and 11 bases lay in between. Germline values: CDR1 SGHAT, CDR2 FQDESV (reference sequence). The CDR3 has 13 amino acids. The CDR3 loop is CASSFGESEPQHF. CDR3 bases: TGTGCCAGCAGCTTTGGGGAATCGGAGCCCCAGCATTTT. The full variable domain, with the rest looked up from reference TRBV11-1 and TRBJ1-5, is EAEVAQSPRYKITEKSQAVAFWCDPISGHATLYWYRQILGQGPELLVQFQDESVVDDSQLPKDRFSAERLKGVDSTLKIQPAELGDSAMYLCASSFGESEPQHFGDGTRLSIL.

The chain carries TRBV10-2 and TRBJ1-1; a weak D match, TRBD1 (5 bases). This CDR3 has 14 residues. Germline V gene data show CDR1 as WSHSY and CDR2 as SAAADI. Between the trimmed V and J ends, which lost 6 bases and 2 bases, there was a span of 13 bases. This CDR3 is CASRDQGDNTEAFF. Written as DNA, the CDR3 is TGCGCCAGCAGGGACCAGGGCGATAACACTGAAGCTTTCTTT.

To note about this clone: This sample also contains other DNA sequences that code for the same CDR3. The V and J genes are TRBV11-2 and TRBJ2-7; D assignment may be TRBD1 or TRBD2 (5 bases each). Germline CDR1 is SGHAT and CDR2 is FQNNGV. The V gene lost 2 bases and the J gene lost 0 bases, with 11 bases spanning the gap. The CDR3 is 15 residues long. In DNA form, the CDR3 reads TGTGCCAGCAGCTTATCTTCAGGGAGCTCCTACGAGCAGTACTTC. Residues: CASSLSSGSSYEQYF.

This clone appeared many times. V is TRBV5-1 and J is TRBJ2-7, with unresolved D. The CDR3 is 14 residues long. The germline V gene has CDR1 SGHRS and CDR2 YFSETQ. V was pared by 0 bases and J by 0 bases, with 7 bases between. The chain's CDR3 is CASSLEVDSYEQYF. CDR3 DNA sequence: TGCGCCAGCAGCTTGGAGGTTGACTCCTACGAGCAGTACTTC.

The DNA for the CDR3 is TGTGCCAGCAGCTTAGTGGCCCTTACAGATCAGCCCCAGCATTTT. Translation gives CASSLVALTDQPQHF. The rearrangement uses TRBV7-2 and TRBJ1-5; unclear D gene. There are 15 residues in the CDR3. Trimming left V 1 base short and J 5 bases short, with 12 bases between. Per the germline V gene, CDR1 is SGHTA and CDR2 is FQGNSA.

The chain combines TRBV28 with TRBJ2-7, with D tentatively TRBD1 (5 bases). Germline V CDR1 and CDR2: MDHEN, SYDVKM. Trimming stripped 5 bases from V and 2 bases from J, with 19 bases between. The CDR3 loop spans 16 amino acids. As DNA, the CDR3 is TGTGCCAGCAGTCCTAGGGGCCAAGGGGCGGCCTACGAGCAGTACTTC. Translated: CASSPRGQGAAYEQYF. Supplemented by reference TRBV28 and TRBJ2-7, the full variable domain reads DVKVTQSSRYLVKRTGEKVFLECVQDMDHENMFWYRQDPGLGLRLIYFSYDVKMKEKGDIPEGYSVSREKKERFSLILESASTNQTSMYLCASSPRGQGAAYEQYFGPGTRLTVT.

Here the CDR3 reads CASSRLQAGANVLTF. The CDR3 DNA follows: TGTGCCAGCAGCCGATTACAGGCTGGGGCCAACGTCCTGACTTTC. The chain joins TRBV14 to TRBJ2-6; maybe TRBD1 (5 bases). Looked up from germline, CDR1 is SGHDN and CDR2 is FVKESK. Trimming left V 4 bases short and J 2 bases short, with 9 bases between. The CDR3 is made up of 15 amino acids.

V gene TRBV2 combines with J gene TRBJ2-3, with TRBD2 matching over 13 bases. The J segment lost 2 bases and the V segment lost 5 bases, leaving 4 bases of the junction unmatched. Germline V gene data show CDR1 as SNHLY and CDR2 as FYNNEI. The CDR3 totals 16 residues. CDR3 sequence reads: CASSSGTSGITDTQYF. The CDR3 coding sequence is TGTGCCAGCAGTTCGGGGACTAGCGGGATCACAGATACGCAGTATTTT.

The rearrangement joins TRBV7-3 to TRBJ2-1; D unclear. Trimming cost V 2 bases and J 10 bases, with 9 bases left between them. The CDR3 covers 12 residues. Germline V gene data show CDR1 as SGHTA and CDR2 as FQGTGA. The CDR3 nucleotides read TGTGCCAGCAGCTTATACGGCGGAGAGCAGTTCTTC. This translates into CASSLYGGEQFF.

The chain carries TRBV4-2 and TRBJ1-1; D is possibly TRBD1 (5 bases). CDR1 is LGHNA and CDR2 is YNFKEQ in the germline V gene. The CDR3 contains 17 residues. Trimming left V 0 bases short and J 3 bases short, with 17 bases between. The CDR3 sequence: CASSQDRDSWGYTEAFF. CDR3 DNA: TGTGCCAGCAGCCAAGACAGGGATAGTTGGGGTTACACTGAAGCTTTCTTT.

This clone showed up just a few times. The chain links TRBV30 to TRBJ1-5, with a possible D match to TRBD1 (5 bases). The CDR3 length is 13 residues. The ends were cut back, 2 bases at V and 6 bases at J, with 11 bases in the middle. Germline CDR1 GTSNPN, CDR2 SVGIG (reference sequence). CDR3 coding DNA: TGTGCCTGGAGTCTCAGGGAAATTCAGCCCCAGCATTTT. It specifies CAWSLREIQPQHF. Full variable domain (remainder filled in from reference TRBV30 and TRBJ1-5): SQTIHQWPATLVQPVGSPLSLECTVEGTSNPNLYWYRQAAGRGLQLLFYSVGIGQISSEVPQNLSASRPQDRQFILSSKKLLLSDSGFYLCAWSLREIQPQHFGDGTRLSIL.

This clone was counted only a few times. The chain couples TRBV29-1 to TRBJ2-1, with 11 bases fitting TRBD2. V lost 2 bases and J lost 8; bases outside the gene matches: 8. This CDR3 spans 15 amino acids. The germline V gene has CDR1 SQVTM and CDR2 ANQGSEA. CDR3 nucleotide sequence: TGCAGCGTTGAACAACTAGCGGGAGTTATCCATGAGCAGTTCTTC. As protein: CSVEQLAGVIHEQFF.